These 7 T cell receptor beta chains were sequenced from one sample in a study of cytomegalovirus exposure and HLA in healthy donors. The PCR had 60 Vbeta and 13 Jbeta primers. Only in-frame clones appear in the TCRdb table, and some are missing; sequencing was by immunoSEQ multiplex PCR. This sample has 200,000 or so clones, with approximately 81% found just once. Sample: PBMCs. The receptors originated from a man between 45 and 60 years old in good health and CMV-seronegative.

This clone was observed a few times. The chain combines TRBV4-3 with TRBJ2-1; D perhaps matches TRBD1 (6 bases). Between the trimmed V and J ends, which lost 3 bases and 5 bases, there was a span of 14 bases. There are 15 residues in the CDR3. The germline V gene encodes CDR1 LGHNA and CDR2 YSLEER. The CDR3 reads CASSQGRGFHNEQFF. Here the CDR3 DNA reads TGCGCCAGCAGCCAGGGCAGGGGATTCCACAATGAGCAGTTCTTC.

This chain joins TRBV4-1 and TRBJ1-2; D gene unclear. The CDR3 is made up of 16 amino acids. The V and J ends lost 2 bases and 8 bases respectively, with 21 bases between them. Germline V gives CDR1 MGHRA, CDR2 YSYEKL. CDR3 protein: CASSQPPTGSTLGYTF. The CDR3 bases are TGCGCCAGCAGCCAACCCCCAACCGGGTCCACTTTGGGCTACACCTTC.

The J gene is TRBJ2-5, the V gene TRBV27; perhaps TRBD1 as D (6 bases). CDR1 and CDR2 from the germline V gene are MNHEY and SMNVEV (reference sequence). Trimming left V 2 bases short and J 6 bases short, with 13 bases between. The CDR3 is made up of 14 amino acids. The CDR3 DNA sequence: TGTGCCAGCAGTTTAAGACAGGCGATTCAGACCCAGTACTTC. Its protein product is CASSLRQAIQTQYF.

This clone was detected once. CDR3 DNA sequence: TGCGCCAGCAGGCCTCCGGGAACCCCTGGTAATGAGCAGTTCTTC. It codes for CASRPPGTPGNEQFF. The rearrangement joins TRBV5-1 to TRBJ2-1; possibly TRBD2 for D (5 bases). Trimming took off 5 bases at V and 7 bases at J, with 19 bases between the two ends. Germline lookup yields CDR1 SGHRS and CDR2 YFSETQ. CDR3 length equals 15 residues. Based on the CDR3 plus reference TRBV5-1 and TRBJ2-1, the full variable domain is KAGVTQTPRYLIKTRGQQVTLSCSPISGHRSVSWYQQTPGQGLQFLFEYFSETQRNKGNFPGRFSGRQFSNSRSEMNVSTLELGDSALYLCASRPPGTPGNEQFFGPGTRLTVL.

This sequence joins TRBV27 and TRBJ1-2; D gene unclear. The CDR3 totals 14 residues. Germline V gives CDR1 MNHEY, CDR2 SMNVEV (reference sequence). The V end lost 6 bases, the J end lost 0 bases, and 11 bases lay between the germline ends. The chain's CDR3 is CASRNTAANYGYTF. The CDR3 nucleotides are TGTGCCAGCAGGAACACAGCAGCTAACTATGGCTACACCTTC.

The V and J genes are TRBV4-3 and TRBJ2-5, with TRBD1 as a possible D gene (6 bases). The J call may be wrong; the DNA end is better matched by TRBJ2-7. This CDR3 region has 14 residues. Germline V gives CDR1 LGHNA, CDR2 YSLEER. This CDR3 reads CASSQGEGTSEQYF. The CDR3 DNA reads TGCGCCAGCAGCCAAGGCGAAGGGACAAGCGAGCAGTACTTC.

The CDR3 spells CASSLAQGKKQYF. In DNA, the CDR3 is TGTGCCAGCAGCTTAGCGCAGGGGAAAAAGCAGTACTTC. This chain uses TRBV7-9 with TRBJ2-7; D might be TRBD1 (6 bases). CDR1 is SEHNR and CDR2 is FQNEAQ in the germline V gene (reference sequence). This CDR3 has 13 residues. The V gene lost 0 bases and the J gene lost 8 bases, with 11 bases spanning the gap.